This record covers a single T cell receptor (beta chain). Its antigen has not been determined. Base qualities are not provided; no much larger clone lies one nucleotide away. This record belongs to a study of shared clonotypes between healthy human individuals (dated by TCRdb to the early 2020s). Study-level background: Three men and a couple of women, aged 18 to 49 years, made up the cohort. Per donor, three plates each were used for CD4 naive and CD4 memory, two for CD8 naive, and one for CD8 memory. Blood TCR repertoires of roughly five healthy adults were deeply sequenced to estimate repertoire size and the extent of clonotype sharing between individuals. Libraries were prepared and TCR repertoires were sequenced by different laboratories using diverse techniques, in order to increase sequencing depth and limit assay-specific biases. Per donor, leukapheresis produced somewhere between about 0.94 and 9.5 billion PBMCs. Results and caveats for the whole study, not just this receptor: Pairwise subsampling led to the expectation that sequencing depth would affect the degree of clonotype sharing among donors. Larger estimated clonotype richness was generally found for naive subsets than for memory subsets. Compared with non-shared clonotypes, clonotypes shared by all four sorted-subset donors had higher generation probabilities. Rarefaction of sorted-subset datasets indicated incomplete sequencing despite the large sequencing depth. Because the study included a small number of donors, the genetic and exposure-history diversity represented was limited. Sampling was restricted to blood, and TCR repertoires in tissues likely differ from the TCR repertoires found in blood. Across a few donors, approximately 4.6% of naive CD4, roughly 3.3% of naive CD8, 2.3% of memory CD4, and approximately 0.4% of memory CD8 clonotypes were shared.

The donors were healthy, HIV-negative adults who had no recently reported acute infections or vaccinations. All donors were Caucasian adults living in Nashville, Tennessee, USA. CD4+ T cells were enriched by magnetic negative selection; naive cells were then positively selected on CD45RA, and the negative fraction formed the memory subset. Blood was collected by leukapheresis, and PBMCs were isolated by Ficoll-Histopaque density gradient centrifugation and then cryopreserved in liquid nitrogen vapor phase. Purity and quantity of every magnetically sorted T cell population were checked by analytical flow cytometry. Genomic DNA was isolated from every sorted fraction and measured by UV absorbance on a Nanodrop 2000c. Using the deep immunoSEQ assay, multiplex PCR amplified TCR CDR3 regions from genomic DNA. Extracted genomic DNA from each cell subset was spread evenly across all wells of several immunoSEQ 96-well plates, with each plate serving as a replicate. For sorted subsets, each replicate PCR was loaded with about 0.2 ug genomic DNA, equivalent to 30,000 or so T cell genomes. Purified libraries were quantified with a Qubit 3.0 fluorometer, sized on a Bioanalyzer 2100, and re-quantified with the KAPA Library Quantification kit. A separate single-read 150-cycle Illumina NextSeq 550 flow cell was used to sequence each immunoSEQ 96-well plate. The authors' analysis ran thus. Because only junctional sequences without quality scores were contained in the immunoSEQ output, filtering matching that applied to full-length reads could not be performed. Sequences were annotated with PyIR, a Python wrapper for IgBLAST v1.9, using IMGT germline references to assign V/J genes and CDR3. Any read was removed if the V/J assignment was weak (E-value above 1e-6), the CDR3 was missing, or the read contained stop codons, out-of-frame junctions, or ambiguous translated residues. V3J clonotypes were defined as sequences sharing the same inferred V gene, J gene, and CDR3 amino acid sequence. To compute the percentage overlap between repertoires, the number of shared unique clonotypes was divided by the size of the smaller repertoire. Three approaches were used to assess repertoire richness: RTK rarefaction, the Chao1 estimator, and Recon v2.1 estimates of unobserved clonotypes. Generation probabilities for all TCRbeta clonotypes obtained by the gDNA method from a handful of donors were computed using OLGA. TCRdb mirrors the immuneACCESS table, restricted to in-frame sequences. Some clones are absent from its copies; in checked studies, under half trace to an unresolved V gene, and the reason for the others is unknown. Clonal size and the V and J genes are those of that table, whereas D and trimming came from the DNA. The table for this sample lists 950,000 to 1,100,000 clones; 75% of them were counted only once. Of the sample, over 1.3% is held by the ten largest clones.

This TCR was sampled from a man younger than 30 in good health. Sequenced: memory CD4+ T cells sorted from blood. In the paper's terms, the cell subset or site label means: CD45RA-negative fraction.

At the DNA level, the sequence is TGCAGCGTTGTGAGCGGGAGTGGGTCGAATGAGCAGTTCTTC. This translates into CSVVSGSGSNEQFF. The chain couples TRBV29-1 to TRBJ2-1; 8 central nucleotides agree with TRBD2. The cysteine opens and the phenylalanine closes a CDR3 of 14 amino acids. Only CDR3 DNA is held: 42 bases, read in frame from base 1. The junction shows trimming of 4 bases on V and 7 bases on J, and the gene matches do not reach 9 bases of it. CDR1 SQVTM and CDR2 ANQGSEA are derived from the germline V gene.